Sequencing of this T cell receptor (beta chain) was carried out in a study of blood T cells in healthy people across ages. Combining a sample-barcoded 5' primer with a J-beta primer mix, a second PCR ran for roughly 7 to 11 cycles. MiXCR was run by TCRdb on the 5' RACE reads, yielding one entry per CDR3 protein. Counted here are some 800,000 distinct CDR3 sequences, 20% to 30% occurring once; the ten biggest clones make up 3% to 4.5%. This clonotype appeared a few times. In germline, CDR1 is DFQATT, CDR2 SNEGSKA (reference sequence). Trimming removed 3 bases from V and 0 bases from J, with 7 bases in between. CDR3 length: 13 amino acids. This sample also belongs to another study, concerning T cells of mothers and their children. As that report states: RNA was extracted, and all of it went into cDNA synthesis at about 1.5 ug per 15 ul. Persistent microchimeric T cell clones were sought, and none were detected.

This sequence joins TRBV20-1 and TRBJ2-3; the D gene could be TRBD1 or TRBD2 (5 bases each). Sequenced sample: blood. The sequence was obtained from a boy aged 10-17 years in good health. CDR3 nucleotide sequence: TGCAGTGCTAGGGGGGTGAGCACAGATACGCAGTATTTT. Its translation is CSARGVSTDTQYF.